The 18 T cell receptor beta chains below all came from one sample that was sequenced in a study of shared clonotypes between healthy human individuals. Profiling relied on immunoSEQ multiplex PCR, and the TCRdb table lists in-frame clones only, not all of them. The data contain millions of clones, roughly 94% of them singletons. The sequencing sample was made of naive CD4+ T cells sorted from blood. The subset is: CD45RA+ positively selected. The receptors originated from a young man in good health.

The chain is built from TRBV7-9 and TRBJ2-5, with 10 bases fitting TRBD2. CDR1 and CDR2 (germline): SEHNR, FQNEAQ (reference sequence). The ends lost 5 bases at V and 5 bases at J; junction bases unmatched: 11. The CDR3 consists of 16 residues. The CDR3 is CASSLKSSGGRETQYF. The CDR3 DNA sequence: TGTGCCAGCAGCCTAAAGTCTAGCGGGGGTCGGGAGACCCAGTACTTC. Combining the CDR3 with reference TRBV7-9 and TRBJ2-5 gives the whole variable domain DTGVSQNPRHKITKRGQNVTFRCDPISEHNRLYWYRQTLGQGPEFLTYFQNEAQLEKSRLLSDRFSAERPKGSFSTLEIQRTEQGDSAMYLCASSLKSSGGRETQYFGPGTRLLVL.

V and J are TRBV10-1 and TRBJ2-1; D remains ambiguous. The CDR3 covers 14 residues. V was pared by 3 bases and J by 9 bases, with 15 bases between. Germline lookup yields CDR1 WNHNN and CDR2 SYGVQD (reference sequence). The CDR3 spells CASSDSSTSGEQFF. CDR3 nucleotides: TGCGCCAGCAGTGATTCGTCTACGTCAGGTGAGCAGTTCTTC.

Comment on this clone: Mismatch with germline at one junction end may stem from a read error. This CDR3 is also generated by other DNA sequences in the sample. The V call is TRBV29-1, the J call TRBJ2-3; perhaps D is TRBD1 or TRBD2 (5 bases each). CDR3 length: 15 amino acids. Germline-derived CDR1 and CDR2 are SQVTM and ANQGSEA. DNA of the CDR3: TGCAGCGCGAGGGGAGAAGCGGCTAGCACAGACACGCAGTATTTT. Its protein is CSARGEAASTDTQYF.

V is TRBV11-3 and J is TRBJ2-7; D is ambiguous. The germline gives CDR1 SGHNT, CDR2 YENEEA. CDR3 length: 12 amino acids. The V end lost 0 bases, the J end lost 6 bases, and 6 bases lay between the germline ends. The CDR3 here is CASSLDHGEQYF. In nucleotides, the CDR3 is TGTGCCAGCAGCTTAGATCACGGCGAGCAGTACTTC.

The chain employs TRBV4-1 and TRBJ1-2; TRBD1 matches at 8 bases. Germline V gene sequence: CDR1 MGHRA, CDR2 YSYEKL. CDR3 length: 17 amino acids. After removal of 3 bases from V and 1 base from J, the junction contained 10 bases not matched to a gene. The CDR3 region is CASSQSQGEGVNYGYTF. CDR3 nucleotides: TGCGCCAGCAGCCAGTCACAGGGGGAGGGGGTTAACTATGGCTACACCTTC.

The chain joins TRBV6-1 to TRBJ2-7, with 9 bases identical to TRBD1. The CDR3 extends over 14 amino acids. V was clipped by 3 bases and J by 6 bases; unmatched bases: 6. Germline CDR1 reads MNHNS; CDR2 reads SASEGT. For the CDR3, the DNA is TGTGCCAGCAGTGATCCGGGACAGGGACGCGAGCAGTACTTC. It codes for CASSDPGQGREQYF.

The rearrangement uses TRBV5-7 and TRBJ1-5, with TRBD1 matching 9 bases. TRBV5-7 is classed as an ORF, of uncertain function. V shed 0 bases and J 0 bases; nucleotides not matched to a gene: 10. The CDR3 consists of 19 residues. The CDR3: CASSLEPGQGHSSNQPQHF. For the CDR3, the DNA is TGTGCCAGCAGCTTGGAACCGGGACAGGGACATAGTAGCAATCAGCCCCAGCATTTT.

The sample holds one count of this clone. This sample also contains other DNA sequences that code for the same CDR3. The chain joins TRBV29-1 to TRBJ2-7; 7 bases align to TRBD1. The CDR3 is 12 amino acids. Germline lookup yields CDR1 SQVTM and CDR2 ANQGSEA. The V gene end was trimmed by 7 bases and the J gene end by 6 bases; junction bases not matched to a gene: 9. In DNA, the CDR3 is TGCAGCGCTGGACAGGTTGGAGGCGAGCAGTACTTC. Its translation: CSAGQVGGEQYF.

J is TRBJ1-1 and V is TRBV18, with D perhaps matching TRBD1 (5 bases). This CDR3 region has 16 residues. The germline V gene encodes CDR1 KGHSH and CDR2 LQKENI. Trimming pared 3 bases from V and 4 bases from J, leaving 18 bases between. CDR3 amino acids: CASSPNRWGVSTEAFF. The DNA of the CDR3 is TGTGCCAGCTCACCTAACCGGTGGGGGGTGAGCACTGAAGCTTTCTTT.

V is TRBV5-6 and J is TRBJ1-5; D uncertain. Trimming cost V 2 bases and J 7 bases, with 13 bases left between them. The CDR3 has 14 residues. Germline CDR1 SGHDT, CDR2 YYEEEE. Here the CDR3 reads CASSLRRAGQPQHF. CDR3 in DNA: TGTGCCAGCAGCTTACGGAGGGCCGGGCAGCCCCAGCATTTT. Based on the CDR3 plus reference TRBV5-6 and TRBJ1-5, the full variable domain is DAGVTQSPTHLIKTRGQQVTLRCSPKSGHDTVSWYQQALGQGPQFIFQYYEEEERQRGNFPDRFSGHQFPNYSSELNVNALLLGDSALYLCASSLRRAGQPQHFGDGTRLSIL.

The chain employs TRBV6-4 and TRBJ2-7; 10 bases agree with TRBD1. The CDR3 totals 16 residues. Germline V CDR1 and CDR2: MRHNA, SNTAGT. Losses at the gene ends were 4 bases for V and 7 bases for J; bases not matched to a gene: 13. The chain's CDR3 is CASSGIIPGQGFEQYF. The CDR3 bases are TGTGCCAGCAGTGGCATTATCCCGGGACAGGGGTTTGAGCAGTACTTC.

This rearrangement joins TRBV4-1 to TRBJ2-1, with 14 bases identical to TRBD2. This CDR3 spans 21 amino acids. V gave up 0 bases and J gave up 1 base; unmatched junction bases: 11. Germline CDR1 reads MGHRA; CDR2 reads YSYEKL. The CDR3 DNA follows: TGCGCCAGCAGCCAAGAGTCGGGACTAGCGGGAGTTCCTCCATCCTACAATGAGCAGTTCTTC. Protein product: CASSQESGLAGVPPSYNEQFF.

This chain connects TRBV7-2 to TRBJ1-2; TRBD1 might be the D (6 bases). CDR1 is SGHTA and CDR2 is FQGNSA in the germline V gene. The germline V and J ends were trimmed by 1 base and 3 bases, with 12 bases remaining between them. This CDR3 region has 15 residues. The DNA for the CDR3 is TGTGCCAGCAGCTTAGACGGACAGAATTACTATGGCTACACCTTC. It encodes CASSLDGQNYYGYTF.

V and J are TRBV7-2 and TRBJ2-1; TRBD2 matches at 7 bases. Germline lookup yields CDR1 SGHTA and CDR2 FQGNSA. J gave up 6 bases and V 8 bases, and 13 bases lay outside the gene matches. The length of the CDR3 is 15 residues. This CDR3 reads CASELAGVAVNEQFF. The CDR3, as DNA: TGTGCCAGCGAGTTGGCGGGAGTAGCCGTCAATGAGCAGTTCTTC. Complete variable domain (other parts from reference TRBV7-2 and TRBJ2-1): GAGVSQSPSNKVTEKGKDVELRCDPISGHTALYWYRQSLGQGLEFLIYFQGNSAPDKSGLPSDRFSAERTGGSVSTLTIQRTQQEDSAVYLCASELAGVAVNEQFFGPGTRLTVL.

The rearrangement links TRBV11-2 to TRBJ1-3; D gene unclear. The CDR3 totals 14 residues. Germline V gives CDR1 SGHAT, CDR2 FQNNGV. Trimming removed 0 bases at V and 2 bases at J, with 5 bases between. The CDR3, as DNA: TGTGCCAGCAGCTTAGATGCTGCTGGAAACACCATATATTTT. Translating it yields CASSLDAAGNTIYF.

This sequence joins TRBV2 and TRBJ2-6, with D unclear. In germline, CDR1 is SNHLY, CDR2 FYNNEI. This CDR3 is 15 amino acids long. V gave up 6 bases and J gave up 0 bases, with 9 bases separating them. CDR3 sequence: CASRPPVSGANVLTF. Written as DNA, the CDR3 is TGTGCCAGCAGGCCCCCGGTCTCTGGGGCCAACGTCCTGACTTTC.

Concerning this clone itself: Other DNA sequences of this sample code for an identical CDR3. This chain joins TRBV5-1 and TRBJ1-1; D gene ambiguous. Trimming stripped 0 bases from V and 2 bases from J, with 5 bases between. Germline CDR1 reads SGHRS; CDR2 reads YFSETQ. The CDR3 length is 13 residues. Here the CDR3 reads CASSLDSNTEAFF. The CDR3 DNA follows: TGCGCCAGCAGCTTGGATAGCAACACTGAAGCTTTCTTT.

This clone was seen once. CDR3 DNA: TGTGCAAGTCGCCCCAAGACGGGAATACTCGAGGAAAAACTGTTTTTT. Protein: CASRPKTGILEEKLFF. The chain joins TRBV12-2 to TRBJ1-4. TRBV12-2 is flagged as a pseudogene. This CDR3 contains 16 residues.